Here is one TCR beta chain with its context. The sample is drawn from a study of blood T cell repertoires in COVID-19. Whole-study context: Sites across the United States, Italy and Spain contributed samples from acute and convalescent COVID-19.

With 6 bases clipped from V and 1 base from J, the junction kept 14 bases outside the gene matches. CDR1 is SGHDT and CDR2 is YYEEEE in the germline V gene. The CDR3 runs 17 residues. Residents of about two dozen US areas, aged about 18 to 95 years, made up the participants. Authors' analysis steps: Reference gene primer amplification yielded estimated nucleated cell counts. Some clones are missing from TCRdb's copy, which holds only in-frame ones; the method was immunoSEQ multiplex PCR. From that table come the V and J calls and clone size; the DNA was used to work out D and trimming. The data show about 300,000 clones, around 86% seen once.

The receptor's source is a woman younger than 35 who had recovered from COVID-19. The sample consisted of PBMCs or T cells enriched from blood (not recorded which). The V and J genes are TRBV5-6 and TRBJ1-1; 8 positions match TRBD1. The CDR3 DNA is TGTGCCAGCACCTGGGGGTGGGGACAGGCCGCGAACACTGAAGCTTTCTTT. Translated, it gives CASTWGWGQAANTEAFF.